The entry below gives a single TCR beta chain sequence along with its context. What it binds is not known. This sample was taken from a study of cytomegalovirus exposure and HLA in healthy donors. General observations from the study: The study designated 150 or so TCR beta chains cytomegalovirus-associated. Later analysis identified a missense DCLRE1C variant that was linked to TCR beta V- and J-gene trimming. As a later analysis showed, several of the most significant clusters appeared to be linked to common viral pathogens. Solely CMV serostatus was available to characterize immune exposure.

PCR used 60 Vbeta primers and 13 Jbeta primers. The assay was immunoSEQ multiplex PCR, and TCRdb's table has in-frame clones only and misses some. The profile covers more than 65,000 clones, with 67% appearing a single time and 6.9% taken by the ten largest. The germline V gene has CDR1 PRHDT and CDR2 FYEKMQ (reference sequence). Trimming took off 4 bases at V and 5 bases at J, with 18 bases between the two ends. This CDR3 is 16 amino acids long. The material sequenced was PBMCs. The chain combines TRBV13 with TRBJ2-1, with no clear D. The sequence derives from a woman aged 50 to 65 in good health and CMV-seropositive. CDR3 DNA: TGTGCCAGCAGCTCACCTTCTAATCCCCGCGACAATGAGCAGTTCTTC. Its translation: CASSSPSNPRDNEQFF.